These 2 T cell receptor beta chains were sequenced from one sample in a study of technical replicates of blood from a handful of donors. The repertoire was sequenced with immunoSEQ multiplex PCR; TCRdb's copy has only in-frame clones and lacks some. The sample carries under 15,000 clones, 85% to 95% recorded once. Sequenced: PBMCs. The receptors derive from a human donor in good health.

V is TRBV7-9 and J is TRBJ1-2; weak D call: TRBD1 (6 bases). This CDR3 has 16 amino acids. Trimming shortened V by 5 bases and J by 6 bases, and 22 bases separated the two germline ends. Germline lookup yields CDR1 SEHNR and CDR2 FQNEAQ (reference sequence). The CDR3 DNA sequence: TGTGCCAGCAGCCCCCCCCGGGGGGGCGCCTTCCATGGCTACACCTTC. This translates into CASSPPRGGAFHGYTF.

V gene TRBV7-9 combines with J gene TRBJ1-1; D unresolved. Germline CDR1 SEHNR, CDR2 FQNEAQ (reference sequence). Trimming took off 1 base at V and 7 bases at J, with 7 bases between the two ends. This CDR3 has 12 residues. The CDR3 loop is CASSLDRYEAFF. The CDR3 DNA sequence: TGTGCCAGCAGCTTAGATCGGTATGAAGCTTTCTTT.